This section outlines one T cell receptor (beta chain) sequence together with its context. The CDR3 is 14 residues long. The V gene's germline CDR1 is SGHVS and CDR2 FNYEAQ. Deletions cut 5 bases from V and 6 bases from J, with 17 bases between. Original processing notes: Reference gene primer amplification gave estimated nucleated cell counts. Sequenced by immunoSEQ multiplex PCR; TCRdb stores in-frame clones only, minus some. The V and J calls and the clone size are those of that table, but D and trimming were determined from the DNA. Of more than 70,000 clones listed, approximately 89% were seen once; the top ten hold 5.8%. The sample belongs to a study of blood T cell repertoires in COVID-19. Turning to the study itself: Sites in the United States, Italy and Spain provided acute and convalescent COVID-19 samples. T cells, B-cell-depleted T cells, or PBMCs provided the cDNA or gDNA that served as material.

The chain combines TRBV7-6 with TRBJ2-7; TRBD1 is a possible D gene (7 bases). Input material: peripheral blood. This sequence originates from a man aged 45-60 years with active COVID-19. CDR3 in amino acids: CASSPARQGGEQYF. For the CDR3, the DNA is TGTGCCAGCAGCCCTGCGCGACAGGGAGGCGAGCAGTACTTC.